Shown below are 16 T cell receptor beta chains from a single sample sequenced in a study of blood T cells in healthy people across ages. The second PCR ran about 6 to 11 cycles with a sample-barcoded 5' primer and J-beta primers. TCRdb independently ran MiXCR on the 5' RACE reads; one entry per CDR3 protein. Of 1.5 million to 2 million distinct CDR3 sequences listed, 28% are singletons. Material: blood. These receptor sequences come from a woman in her twenties or thirties in good health.

The genes are TRBV12-3 or TRBV12-4 and TRBJ2-1; TRBD2 is a possible D gene (5 bases). The ends were cut back, 3 bases at V and 4 bases at J, with 13 bases in the middle. This CDR3 spans 15 amino acids. The CDR3, as DNA: TGTGCCAGCAGTTTCAGTATCGGGATATACAATGAGCAGTTCTTC. This sequence encodes CASSFSIGIYNEQFF.

The gene calls are TRBV5-1 and TRBJ2-5, with TRBD2 matching 7 bases. The J call could be wrong; TRBJ2-7 is a better fit for the DNA end. The germline V gene has CDR1 SGHRS and CDR2 YFSETQ. The CDR3 has 13 amino acids. The CDR3 DNA reads as TGCGCCAGCAGCTTGGAGACTAGCAACGAGCAGTACTTC. Translation gives CASSLETSNEQYF.

This chain connects TRBV19 to TRBJ2-5; the match to TRBD2 covers 14 bases. CDR3 size: 15 residues. Germline V CDR1 and CDR2: LNHDA, SQIVND (reference sequence). Losses at the gene ends were 5 bases for V and 5 bases for J; bases not matched to a gene: 4. CDR3 region: CASSHGTSGGETQYF. Here the CDR3 DNA reads TGTGCCAGTAGTCACGGGACTAGCGGGGGCGAGACCCAGTACTTC.

This clonotype was counted many times. The chain joins TRBV3-1 to TRBJ2-7; 8 nucleotides agree with TRBD1. Trimming removed 4 bases from V and 6 bases from J; junction bases left unmatched: 8. There are 14 residues in the CDR3. CDR1 and CDR2 from the germline V gene are LGHDT and YNNKEL (reference sequence). CDR3 sequence: CASSLRDRLLEQYF. Here the CDR3 DNA reads TGTGCCAGCAGCCTCCGGGACAGGCTCCTCGAGCAGTACTTC.

About this clonotype itself: A much larger clonotype is one base distant, so this may be a read error. The rearrangement uses TRBV29-1 and TRBJ2-1; 8 positions match TRBD2. The germline CDR1 and CDR2 sequences are SQVTM and ANQGSEA. Trimming took 8 bases from V and 13 from J; bases not matched to a gene: 16. CDR3 size: 13 residues. DNA for the CDR3: TGCAGCCTTAAAGGACTAGCTCAAGAGACCCAGTTCTTC. Its protein product is CSLKGLAQETQFF.

This clonotype was seen at least ten times. V is TRBV29-1 and J is TRBJ2-6; D is unclear. The CDR3 runs 15 residues. Trimming stripped 1 base from V and 0 bases from J, with 7 bases between. The germline V gene encodes CDR1 SQVTM and CDR2 ANQGSEA. The CDR3 protein is CSVEADGSGANVLTF. CDR3 DNA sequence: TGCAGCGTTGAAGCAGACGGCTCTGGGGCCAACGTCCTGACTTTC.

This clonotype was detected ten times or more. This chain joins TRBV15 and TRBJ2-7; perhaps TRBD1 as D (6 bases). Trimming removed 3 bases from V and 4 bases from J, with 10 bases in between. Germline V gives CDR1 LNHNV, CDR2 YYDKDF (reference sequence). The CDR3 runs 13 residues. CDR3 loop: CATSRDRGYEQYF. CDR3 nucleotide sequence: TGTGCCACCAGCAGGGACAGAGGATACGAGCAGTACTTC.

This clonotype has a handful of counts. This rearrangement joins TRBV3-1 to TRBJ1-6; D gene unclear. Germline CDR1 is LGHDT and CDR2 is YNNKEL (reference sequence). The ends were cut back, 6 bases at V and 0 bases at J, with 15 bases in the middle. The CDR3 is 17 residues long. The CDR3 region has the DNA TGTGCCAGCAGACTCGGCGGGCTGGGCTCCTATAATTCACCCCTCCACTTT. Translation: CASRLGGLGSYNSPLHF.

This clonotype was found a few times. The chain combines TRBV30 with TRBJ1-2; D unclear. This CDR3 comprises 12 residues. Germline-derived CDR1 and CDR2 are GTSNPN and SVGIG (reference sequence). V lost 3 bases, J lost 2 bases, and 7 bases lay in between. The CDR3 here is CAWRPENYGYTF. The CDR3, as DNA: TGTGCCTGGAGACCGGAAAACTATGGCTACACCTTC. The full variable domain, completed using reference TRBV30 and TRBJ1-2, is SQTIHQWPATLVQPVGSPLSLECTVEGTSNPNLYWYRQAAGRGLQLLFYSVGIGQISSEVPQNLSASRPQDRQFILSSKKLLLSDSGFYLCAWRPENYGYTFGSGTRLTVV.

This clonotype has only a few counts. This rearrangement joins TRBV7-2 to TRBJ2-7, with 8 bases fitting TRBD1. The length of the CDR3 is 15 residues. V trimming: 5 bases; J trimming: 0 bases; junction bases outside the gene matches: 6. Looked up from germline, CDR1 is SGHTA and CDR2 is FQGNSA. Here the CDR3 reads CASSTWTGSSYEQYF. The CDR3 nucleotides read TGTGCCAGCAGCACTTGGACAGGGAGCTCCTACGAGCAGTACTTC. The full variable domain, rest sourced from reference TRBV7-2 and TRBJ2-7, is GAGVSQSPSNKVTEKGKDVELRCDPISGHTALYWYRQSLGQGLEFLIYFQGNSAPDKSGLPSDRFSAERTGGSVSTLTIQRTQQEDSAVYLCASSTWTGSSYEQYFGPGTRLTVT.

This sequence joins TRBV13 and TRBJ1-2; D gene uncertain. The length of the CDR3 is 15 residues. The V and J ends lost 0 bases and 0 bases respectively, with 8 bases between them. Germline V CDR1 and CDR2: PRHDT, FYEKMQ (reference sequence). The CDR3 sequence is CASSLGTITNYGYTF. The CDR3 nucleotides are TGTGCCAGCAGCTTAGGTACTATAACTAACTATGGCTACACCTTC.

A note on this clonotype: The conserved phenylalanine or tryptophan is not found at the CDR3 terminus, so this likely reflects a read error. The rearrangement uses TRBV5-1 and TRBJ2-3; D is ambiguous. V lost 0 bases and J lost 0, with 8 bases in between. The germline CDR1 and CDR2 sequences are SGHRS and YFSETQ. This CDR3 is built from 15 residues. The chain's CDR3 is CASSLAQQSTDTQYS. CDR3 bases: TGCGCCAGCAGCTTGGCCCAGCAAAGCACAGATACGCAGTATTCT.

This clonotype came up many times. V usage is TRBV5-1 and J usage is TRBJ1-2, with 9 bases that match TRBD1. J lost 5 bases, V lost 4 bases, and 3 bases had no gene match. Germline lookup yields CDR1 SGHRS and CDR2 YFSETQ. The CDR3 spans 13 residues. CDR3 nucleotides: TGCGCCAGCAGCATAGGACAGGGGTATGGCTACACCTTC. Its translation is CASSIGQGYGYTF.

The CDR3 here is CASSFSGTGGEFSYNEQFF. DNA for the CDR3: TGCGCCAGCAGCTTCTCCGGGACAGGGGGTGAATTTTCCTACAATGAGCAGTTCTTC. The chain uses TRBV5-1 and TRBJ2-1, with 11 bases identical to TRBD1. The V segment lost 2 bases and the J segment 1 base; nucleotides outside the gene matches: 11. Germline loops: CDR1 SGHRS, CDR2 YFSETQ. CDR3 length: 19 amino acids.

The genes are TRBV10-1 and TRBJ2-1; the match to TRBD2 covers 9 bases. This CDR3 contains 15 residues. V trimming: 8 bases; J trimming: 6 bases; junction bases outside the gene matches: 11. CDR1 WNHNN and CDR2 SYGVQD come from the germline V gene (reference sequence). CDR3 sequence: CASSASISGSNEQFF. The CDR3 DNA follows: TGCGCCAGCTCCGCCTCGATTAGCGGGAGCAATGAGCAGTTCTTC.

The chain combines TRBV20-1 with TRBJ1-2; 9 nucleotides line up with TRBD1. CDR3 length: 13 amino acids. J lost 10 bases, V lost 6 bases, and 12 bases had no gene match. The V gene's germline CDR1 is DFQATT and CDR2 SNEGSKA (reference sequence). The CDR3 nucleotides are TGCAGTGCCGGGACAGGGAGCTCCTTCCTCTACACCTTC. This encodes CSAGTGSSFLYTF.